A single T cell receptor (beta chain) is shown here with its context. The antigen remains unidentified. The data derive from a study of resident and recirculating memory T cells in vitiligo. Regarding the study as a whole: Clonality differed among vitiligo lesions, with no unique dominant clone. TCR sequences were not conserved across biopsy sites or patients.

The data were produced by immunoSEQ multiplex PCR, yet TCRdb's version contains in-frame clones alone and is incomplete. The sample shows more than 70,000 clones, approximately 90% of them seen only once. Stability required unchanged lesions during the previous 6 months. Patients had to be free of confetti depigmentation, indicating active vitiligo. The sample comprised blood. This receptor was taken from a male donor with vitiligo.

The CDR3 loop reads CASSEVLQGAPLNYGYTF. The CDR3, as DNA: TGTGCCAGCAGTGAAGTTTTACAGGGGGCTCCCCTTAACTATGGCTACACCTTC. The V gene is TRBV6-1, the J gene TRBJ1-2; 9 positions agree with TRBD1. The CDR3 consists of 18 residues. CDR1 MNHNS and CDR2 SASEGT come from the germline V gene. The V and J ends lost 1 base and 1 base, in that order; junction bases with no gene match: 10.